The 10 T cell receptor beta chains below were found in one sample sequenced in a study of cytomegalovirus exposure and HLA in healthy donors. PCR amplification relied on 60 Vbeta primers (plus 13 Jbeta primers). TCRdb's copy holds only in-frame clones and misses some; the assay was immunoSEQ multiplex PCR. This sample carries around 170,000 clones, approximately 78% of them seen once, and the ten largest clones take roughly 0.8%. The sequencing sample was made of PBMCs. All receptors come from a woman between 18 and 29 years old in good health and CMV-seronegative.

The genes are TRBV27 and TRBJ2-7, with 10 nucleotides matching TRBD1. CDR3 length: 15 residues. Germline V CDR1 and CDR2: MNHEY, SMNVEV (reference sequence). V lost 5 bases and J lost 5; bases outside the gene matches: 9. The CDR3 DNA is TGTGCCAGCAGTCTATGGGGACAGGGGAGCGACGAGCAGTACTTC. Translated, it gives CASSLWGQGSDEQYF.

The chain has TRBV7-2 and TRBJ1-5; maybe TRBD1 (6 bases). CDR3 length: 14 amino acids. Per the germline V gene, CDR1 is SGHTA and CDR2 is FQGNSA. Trimming stripped 5 bases from V and 7 bases from J, with 15 bases between. The CDR3 protein is CASSLLGADQPQHF. CDR3 DNA: TGTGCCAGCAGCCTATTGGGGGCGGACCAGCCCCAGCATTTT.

This chain connects TRBV27 to TRBJ2-1; 7 bases match TRBD1. Unmatched junction bases numbered 0, after V lost 0 bases and J lost 1 base. There are 15 residues in the CDR3. Germline V gene lookup returns CDR1 MNHEY and CDR2 SMNVEV (reference sequence). DNA for the CDR3: TGTGCCAGCAGTTTATCGGGACAGTCCTACAATGAGCAGTTCTTC. Protein: CASSLSGQSYNEQFF.

The chain is built from TRBV6-1 and TRBJ1-1; D is unresolved. Germline V gene lookup returns CDR1 MNHNS and CDR2 SASEGT. The CDR3 contains 13 residues. Between the trimmed V and J ends, which lost 6 bases and 2 bases, there was a span of 10 bases. The CDR3 coding sequence is TGTGCCAGCAGCACCCAGGCAAACACTGAAGCTTTCTTT. Encoded protein: CASSTQANTEAFF.

V and J are TRBV27 and TRBJ2-1; TRBD2 aligns across 8 bases. Per the germline V gene, CDR1 is MNHEY and CDR2 is SMNVEV (reference sequence). V shed 0 bases, J shed 7 bases, and the junction held 8 bases outside the gene matches. The CDR3 contains 16 residues. The CDR3 region has the DNA TGTGCCAGCAGTTTATCTCCGGGACTAGAGTTTAATGAGCAGTTCTTC. Amino acids: CASSLSPGLEFNEQFF.

This clone was counted a single time. The chain uses TRBV28 and TRBJ2-2; the D is unclear. The CDR3 consists of 12 residues. CDR1 is MDHEN and CDR2 is SYDVKM in the germline V gene. V was clipped by 5 bases and J by 7 bases, with 8 bases between them. Here the CDR3 DNA reads TGTGCCAGCAGTGTAGCAGTCGGGGAGCTGTTTTTT. The encoded protein is CASSVAVGELFF.

This chain connects TRBV7-3 to TRBJ2-1; no firm D call. Germline V gene lookup returns CDR1 SGHTA and CDR2 FQGTGA. Trimming cost V 4 bases and J 10 bases, with 11 bases left between them. The CDR3 is 12 amino acids. Here the CDR3 DNA reads TGTGCCAGCAGCTACAATCTAGAAGAGCAGTTCTTC. This codes for CASSYNLEEQFF.

The chain combines TRBV27 with TRBJ1-2, with a tentative D call TRBD1 (6 bases). The germline V gene encodes CDR1 MNHEY and CDR2 SMNVEV (reference sequence). Trimming stripped 4 bases from V and 4 bases from J, with 16 bases between. The CDR3 consists of 15 residues. CDR3 loop: CASSSAPGDLYGYTF. In nucleotides, the CDR3 is TGTGCCAGCAGTTCGGCCCCAGGGGATCTCTATGGCTACACCTTC.

The chain has TRBV5-1 and TRBJ1-2; tentative D call: TRBD1 (6 bases). The V and J ends lost 0 bases and 4 bases respectively, with 10 bases between them. The CDR3 sequence is 14 residues long. Germline values: CDR1 SGHRS, CDR2 YFSETQ. The CDR3 protein is CASSLEQGSYGYTF. CDR3 nucleotide sequence: TGCGCCAGCAGCTTGGAACAGGGCTCCTATGGCTACACCTTC.

V and J are TRBV4-2 and TRBJ1-1; unclear D gene. V lost 1 base and J 2 bases, leaving 5 bases between the germline ends. The CDR3 consists of 13 residues. Germline V gene sequence: CDR1 LGHNA, CDR2 YNFKEQ. CDR3 protein: CASSQAHNTEAFF. The CDR3 nucleotides are TGTGCCAGCAGCCAAGCACACAACACTGAAGCTTTCTTT.